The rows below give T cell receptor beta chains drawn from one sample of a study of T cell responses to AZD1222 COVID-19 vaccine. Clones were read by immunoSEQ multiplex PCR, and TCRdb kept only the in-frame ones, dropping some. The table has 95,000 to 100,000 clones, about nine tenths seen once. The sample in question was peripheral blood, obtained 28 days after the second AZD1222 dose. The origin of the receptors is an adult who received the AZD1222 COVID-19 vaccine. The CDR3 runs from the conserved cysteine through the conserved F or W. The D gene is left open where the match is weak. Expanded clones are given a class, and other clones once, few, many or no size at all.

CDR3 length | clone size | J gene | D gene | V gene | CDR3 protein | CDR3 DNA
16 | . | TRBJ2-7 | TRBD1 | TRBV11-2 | CASSHIQGQGTYEQYF | TGTGCCAGCAGCCACATTCAGGGACAGGGTACCTACGAGCAGTACTTC
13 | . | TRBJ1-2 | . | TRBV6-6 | CASSYGYSYGYTF | TGTGCCAGCAGTTACGGATACAGCTATGGCTACACCTTC
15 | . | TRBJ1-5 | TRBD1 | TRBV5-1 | CASSLGQGDNQPQHF | TGCGCCAGCAGCTTGGGACAGGGTGACAATCAGCCCCAGCATTTT
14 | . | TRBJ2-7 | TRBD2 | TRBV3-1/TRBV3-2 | CASSQEGTSYEQYF | TGTGCCAGCAGCCAAGAGGGGACTAGCTACGAGCAGTACTTC
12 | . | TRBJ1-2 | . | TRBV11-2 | CASSSFGGGYTF | TGTGCCAGCAGCTCCTTCGGGGGAGGCTACACCTTC
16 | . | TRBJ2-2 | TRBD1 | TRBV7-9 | CASSLDVGTDTGELFF | TGTGCCAGCAGCTTAGATGTCGGGACAGACACCGGGGAGCTGTTTTTT
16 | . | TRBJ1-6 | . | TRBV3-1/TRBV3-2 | CASSLGPDIYNSPLHF | TGTGCCAGCAGCCTCGGACCGGACATTTATAATTCACCCCTCCACTTT
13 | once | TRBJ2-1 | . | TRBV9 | CASRASSGNEQFF | TGTGCCAGCAGAGCCAGCAGCGGAAATGAGCAGTTCTTC
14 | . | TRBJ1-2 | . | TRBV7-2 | CASSPAGQAYGYTF | TGTGCCAGCAGCCCAGCAGGGCAGGCATATGGCTACACCTTC
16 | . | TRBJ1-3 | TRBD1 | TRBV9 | CASSVKTGNSGNTIYF | TGTGCCAGCAGCGTGAAGACAGGGAACTCTGGAAACACCATATATTTT
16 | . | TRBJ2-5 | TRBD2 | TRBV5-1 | CASSPGGGLMKETQYF | TGCGCCAGCAGCCCCGGGGGGGGGTTGATGAAAGAGACCCAGTACTTC
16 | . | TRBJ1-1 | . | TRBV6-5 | CASSYSLNRINTEAFF | TGTGCCAGCAGTTACTCGTTAAACAGGATTAACACTGAAGCTTTCTTT
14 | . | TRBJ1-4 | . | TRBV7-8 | CASSVGATNEKLFF | TGTGCCAGCAGCGTAGGTGCAACTAATGAAAAACTGTTTTTT
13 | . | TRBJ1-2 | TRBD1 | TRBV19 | CASSTDRDYGYTF | TGTGCCAGCAGTACGGACAGGGACTATGGCTACACCTTC
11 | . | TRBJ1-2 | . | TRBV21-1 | CASSNNSGYTF | TGTGCCAGCAGCAACAACTCAGGCTACACCTTC
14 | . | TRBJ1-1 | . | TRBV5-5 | CASSPNPENTEAFF | TGTGCCAGCAGCCCAAACCCAGAGAACACTGAAGCTTTCTTT
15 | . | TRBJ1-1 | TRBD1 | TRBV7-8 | CASSLRTGLAPEAFF | TGTGCCAGCAGCTTAAGGACAGGGTTGGCCCCTGAAGCTTTCTTT
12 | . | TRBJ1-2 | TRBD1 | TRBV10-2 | CASTKTGEGYTF | TGCGCCAGCACCAAGACAGGGGAAGGCTACACCTTC
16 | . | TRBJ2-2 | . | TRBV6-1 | CASSEIVGSNTGELFF | TGTGCCAGCAGTGAAATCGTCGGCAGCAACACCGGGGAGCTGTTTTTT
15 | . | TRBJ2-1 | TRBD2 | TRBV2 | CASRELAGATNEQFF | TGTGCCAGCAGGGAACTAGCGGGAGCGACGAATGAGCAGTTCTTC
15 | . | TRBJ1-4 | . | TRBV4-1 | CASSQAGQENEKLFF | TGCGCCAGCAGCCAAGCAGGGCAGGAGAATGAAAAACTGTTTTTT
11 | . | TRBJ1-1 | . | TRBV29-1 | CSGTQQTEAFF | TGCAGCGGAACACAGCAAACTGAAGCTTTCTTT
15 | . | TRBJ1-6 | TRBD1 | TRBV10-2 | CASSTTGTGTSPLHF | TGCGCCAGCAGCACAACCGGGACAGGTACCTCACCCCTCCACTTT
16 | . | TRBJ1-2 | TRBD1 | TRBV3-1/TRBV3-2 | CASSPSETGGVYGYTF | TGTGCCAGCAGCCCCTCCGAGACAGGGGGTGTGTATGGCTACACCTTC
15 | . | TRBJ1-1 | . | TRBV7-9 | CASSLQGVIDTEAFF | TGTGCCAGCAGCTTGCAAGGGGTTATTGACACTGAAGCTTTCTTT
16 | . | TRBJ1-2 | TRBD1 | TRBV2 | CASSELRQGAGGGYTF | TGTGCCAGCAGTGAACTAAGACAGGGGGCAGGCGGGGGCTACACCTTC
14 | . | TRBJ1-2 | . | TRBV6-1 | CASSDGQETYGYTF | TGTGCCAGCAGTGATGGGCAGGAGACCTATGGCTACACCTTC
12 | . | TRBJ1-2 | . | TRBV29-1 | CSAPGEGYGYTF | TGCAGCGCCCCCGGGGAGGGCTATGGCTACACCTTC
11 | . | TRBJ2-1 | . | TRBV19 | CASSRGNEQFF | TGTGCCAGTAGCCGGGGCAATGAGCAGTTCTTC
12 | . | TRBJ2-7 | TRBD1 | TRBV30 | CAWGQGPYEQYF | TGTGCCTGGGGACAGGGGCCCTACGAGCAGTACTTC
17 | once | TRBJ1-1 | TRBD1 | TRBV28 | CASSRPSGQGPNTEAFF | TGTGCCAGCAGCCGTCCTTCGGGACAGGGACCGAACACTGAAGCTTTCTTT
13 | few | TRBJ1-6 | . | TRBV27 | CASGVRHNSPLHF | TGTGCCAGCGGGGTGAGACATAATTCACCCCTCCACTTT
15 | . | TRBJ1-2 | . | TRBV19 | CASRFVQGLNYGYTF | TGTGCCAGTAGATTCGTCCAGGGCCTTAACTATGGCTACACCTTC
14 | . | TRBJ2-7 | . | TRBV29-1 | CSVEVQAATYEQYF | TGCAGCGTTGAAGTGCAGGCCGCAACCTACGAGCAGTACTTC
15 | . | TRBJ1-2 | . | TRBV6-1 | CASSEDGGASYGYTF | TGTGCCAGCAGTGAAGATGGGGGGGCGAGCTATGGCTACACCTTC
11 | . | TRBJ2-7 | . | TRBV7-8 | CASSRVNEQYF | TGTGCCAGCAGCCGAGTGAACGAGCAGTACTTC
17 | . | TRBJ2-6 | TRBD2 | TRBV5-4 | CASSPWGGLSGANVLTF | TGTGCCAGCAGCCCTTGGGGGGGTTTATCTGGGGCCAACGTCCTGACTTTC
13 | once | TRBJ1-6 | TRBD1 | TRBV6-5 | CATGTGRESPLHF | TGTGCCACCGGGACAGGGCGGGAATCACCCCTCCACTTT
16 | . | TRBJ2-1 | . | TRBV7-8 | CASSLGGSGSYNEQFF | TGTGCCAGCAGCTTAGGTGGGAGTGGGTCCTACAATGAGCAGTTCTTC
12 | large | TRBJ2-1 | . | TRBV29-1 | CSVGTGKNEQFF | TGCAGCGTTGGAACAGGGAAGAATGAGCAGTTCTTC
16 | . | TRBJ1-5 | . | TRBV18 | CASSTRGVGNNQPQHF | TGTGCCAGCTCCACACGAGGAGTGGGAAACAATCAGCCCCAGCATTTT
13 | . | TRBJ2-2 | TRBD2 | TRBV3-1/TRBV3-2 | CASGVGGYRELFF | TGTGCTAGCGGGGTAGGGGGGTACCGGGAGCTGTTTTTT
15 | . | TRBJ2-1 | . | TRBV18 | CASSPPGGYYNEQFF | TGTGCCAGCTCACCGCCTGGGGGTTACTACAATGAGCAGTTCTTC
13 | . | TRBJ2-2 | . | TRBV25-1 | CASRTPSTGELFF | TGTGCCAGCCGGACCCCGTCCACCGGGGAGCTGTTTTTT
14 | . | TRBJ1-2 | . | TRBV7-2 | CASSPLGGSGGYTF | TGTGCCAGCAGCCCCCTCGGAGGGTCTGGTGGCTACACCTTC
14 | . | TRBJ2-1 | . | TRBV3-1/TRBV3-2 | CASSQGLASDEQFF | TGTGCCAGCAGCCAAGGGCTAGCTTCCGATGAGCAGTTCTTC
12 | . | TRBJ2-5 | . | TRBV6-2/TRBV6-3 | CASSYPRETQYF | TGTGCCAGCAGTTACCCTAGGGAGACCCAGTACTTC
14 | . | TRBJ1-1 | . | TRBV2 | CASSGWVENTEAFF | TGTGCCAGCAGTGGGTGGGTCGAGAACACTGAAGCTTTCTTT
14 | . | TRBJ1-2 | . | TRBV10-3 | CAIGPAGIPYGYTF | TGTGCCATCGGCCCTGCAGGGATCCCCTATGGCTACACCTTC
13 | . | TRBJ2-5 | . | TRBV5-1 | CASSFLREETQYF | TGCGCCAGCAGCTTCCTTCGGGAGGAGACCCAGTACTTC
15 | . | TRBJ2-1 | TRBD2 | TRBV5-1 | CASSPGLAGVGEQFF | TGCGCCAGCAGCCCCGGACTAGCGGGAGTGGGAGAGCAGTTCTTC
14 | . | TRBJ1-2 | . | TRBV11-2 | CASSPSGGVYGYTF | TGTGCCAGCAGCCCCTCGGGGGGGGTCTATGGCTACACCTTC
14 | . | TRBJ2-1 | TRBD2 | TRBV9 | CASSIGTSFYEQFF | TGTGCCAGCAGCATCGGGACTAGCTTCTATGAGCAGTTCTTC